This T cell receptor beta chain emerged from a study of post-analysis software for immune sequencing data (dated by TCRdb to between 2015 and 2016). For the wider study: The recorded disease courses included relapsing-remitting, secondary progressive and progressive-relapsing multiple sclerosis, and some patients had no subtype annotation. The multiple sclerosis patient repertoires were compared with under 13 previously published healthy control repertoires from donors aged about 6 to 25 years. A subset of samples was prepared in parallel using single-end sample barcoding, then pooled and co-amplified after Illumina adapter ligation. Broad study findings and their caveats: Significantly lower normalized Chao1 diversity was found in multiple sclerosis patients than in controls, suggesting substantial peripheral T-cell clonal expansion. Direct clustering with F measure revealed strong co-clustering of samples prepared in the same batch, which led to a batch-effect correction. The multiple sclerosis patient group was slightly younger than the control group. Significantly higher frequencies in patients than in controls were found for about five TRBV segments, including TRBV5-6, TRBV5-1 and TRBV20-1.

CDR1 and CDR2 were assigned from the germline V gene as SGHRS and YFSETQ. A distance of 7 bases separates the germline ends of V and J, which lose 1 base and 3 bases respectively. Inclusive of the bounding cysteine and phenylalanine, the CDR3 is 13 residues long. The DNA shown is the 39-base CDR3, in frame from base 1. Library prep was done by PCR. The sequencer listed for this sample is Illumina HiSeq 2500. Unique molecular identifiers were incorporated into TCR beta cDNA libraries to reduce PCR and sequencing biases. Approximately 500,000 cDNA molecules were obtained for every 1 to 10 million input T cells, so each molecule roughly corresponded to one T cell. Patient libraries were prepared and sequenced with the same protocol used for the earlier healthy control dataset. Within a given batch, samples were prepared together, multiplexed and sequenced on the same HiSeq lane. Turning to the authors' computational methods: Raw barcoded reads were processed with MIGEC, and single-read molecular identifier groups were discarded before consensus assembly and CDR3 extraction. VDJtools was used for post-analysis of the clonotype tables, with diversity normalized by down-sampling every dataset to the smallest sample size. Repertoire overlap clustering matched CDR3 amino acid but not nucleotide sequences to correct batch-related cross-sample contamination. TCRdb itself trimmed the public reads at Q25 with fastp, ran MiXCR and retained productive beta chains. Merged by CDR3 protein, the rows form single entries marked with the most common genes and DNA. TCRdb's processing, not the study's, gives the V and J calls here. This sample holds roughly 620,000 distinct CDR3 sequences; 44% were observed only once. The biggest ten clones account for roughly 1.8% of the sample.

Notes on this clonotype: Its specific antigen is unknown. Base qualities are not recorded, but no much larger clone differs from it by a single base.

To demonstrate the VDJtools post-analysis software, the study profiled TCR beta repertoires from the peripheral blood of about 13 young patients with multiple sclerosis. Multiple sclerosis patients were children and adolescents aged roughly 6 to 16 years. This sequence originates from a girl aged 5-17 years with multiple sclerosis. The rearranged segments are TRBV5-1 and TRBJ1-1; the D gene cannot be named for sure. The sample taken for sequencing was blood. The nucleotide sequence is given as TGCGCCAGCAGCTTGAATGGGGACACTGAAGCTTTCTTT. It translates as CASSLNGDTEAFF.